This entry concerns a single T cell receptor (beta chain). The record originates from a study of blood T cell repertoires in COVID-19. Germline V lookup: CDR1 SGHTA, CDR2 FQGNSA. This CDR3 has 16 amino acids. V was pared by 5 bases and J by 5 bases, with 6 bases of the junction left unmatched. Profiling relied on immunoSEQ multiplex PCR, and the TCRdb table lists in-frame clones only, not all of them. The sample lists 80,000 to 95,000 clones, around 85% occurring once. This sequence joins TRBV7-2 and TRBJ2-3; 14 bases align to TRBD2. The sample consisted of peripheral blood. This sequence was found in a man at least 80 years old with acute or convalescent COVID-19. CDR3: CASSLGTSGSGDTQYF. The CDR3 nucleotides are TGTGCCAGCAGCCTGGGGACTAGCGGGAGCGGAGATACGCAGTATTTT. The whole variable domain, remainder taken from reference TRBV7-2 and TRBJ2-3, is GAGVSQSPSNKVTEKGKDVELRCDPISGHTALYWYRQSLGQGLEFLIYFQGNSAPDKSGLPSDRFSAERTGGSVSTLTIQRTQQEDSAVYLCASSLGTSGSGDTQYFGPGTRLTVL.